The T cell receptor beta chain described here comes from a study of graft-versus-host responses after intestinal transplantation. The study, taken as a whole, reports: Some GvH clones were seen earlier in gut or blood, suggesting intestinal origin. Peak circulating GvH clone levels were associated with early post-transplant HvG declines.

On this clone: Its target is unknown.

Only in-frame clones appear in the TCRdb table, and some are missing; sequencing was by immunoSEQ multiplex PCR. The sample includes approximately 26,000 clones, about 81% of them seen just once. The V end lost 2 bases, the J end lost 1 base, and 5 bases lay between the germline ends. The CDR3 extends over 13 amino acids. Germline CDR1 reads MNHNY; CDR2 reads SVGAGI (reference sequence). Sequenced material: unstimulated CD4+ T cells sorted from spleen or lymph node cells, taken before intestinal transplant. The sequence was obtained from a human donor who received an intestinal transplant. The chain joins TRBV6-6 to TRBJ1-1; unclear D gene. CDR3 nucleotides: TGTGCCAGCAGTTACGAGGGGAACACTGAAGCTTTCTTT. Its translation is CASSYEGNTEAFF.